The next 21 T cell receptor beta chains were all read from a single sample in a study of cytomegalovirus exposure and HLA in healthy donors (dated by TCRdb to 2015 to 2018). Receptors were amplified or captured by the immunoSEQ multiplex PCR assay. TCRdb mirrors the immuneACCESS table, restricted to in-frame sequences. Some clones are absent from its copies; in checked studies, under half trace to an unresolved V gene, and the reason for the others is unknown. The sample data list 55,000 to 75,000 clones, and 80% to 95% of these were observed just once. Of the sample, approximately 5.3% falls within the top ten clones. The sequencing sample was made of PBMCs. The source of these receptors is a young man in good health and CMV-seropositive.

This CDR3 reads CASRDSGLLDTQYF. The CDR3 nucleotides read TGTGCCAGCAGGGACTCGGGACTACTGGATACGCAGTATTTT. The chain links TRBV27 to TRBJ2-3; 7 bases map to TRBD2. In germline, CDR1 is MNHEY, CDR2 SMNVEV (reference sequence). Losses at the gene ends were 6 bases for V and 6 bases for J; bases not matched to a gene: 9. The CDR3 is 14 amino acids.

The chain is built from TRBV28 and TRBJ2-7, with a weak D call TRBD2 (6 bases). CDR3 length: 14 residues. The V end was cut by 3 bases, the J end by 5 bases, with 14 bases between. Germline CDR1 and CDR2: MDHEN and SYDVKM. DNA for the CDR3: TGTGCCAGCAGTTTCCAGGACTATCTTGACGAGCAGTACTTC. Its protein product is CASSFQDYLDEQYF.

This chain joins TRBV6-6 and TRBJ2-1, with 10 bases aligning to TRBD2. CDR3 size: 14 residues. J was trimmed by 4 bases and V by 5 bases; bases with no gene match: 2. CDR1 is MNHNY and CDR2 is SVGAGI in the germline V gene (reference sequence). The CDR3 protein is CASSSGREYNEQFF. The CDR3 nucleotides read TGTGCCAGCAGTAGCGGGAGGGAGTACAATGAGCAGTTCTTC.

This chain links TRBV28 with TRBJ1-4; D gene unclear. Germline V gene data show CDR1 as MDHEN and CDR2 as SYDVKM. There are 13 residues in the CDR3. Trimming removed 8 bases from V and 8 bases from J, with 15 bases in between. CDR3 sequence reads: CASRGGFGEKLFF. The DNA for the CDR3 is TGTGCCAGCCGGGGAGGGTTTGGGGAAAAACTGTTTTTT.

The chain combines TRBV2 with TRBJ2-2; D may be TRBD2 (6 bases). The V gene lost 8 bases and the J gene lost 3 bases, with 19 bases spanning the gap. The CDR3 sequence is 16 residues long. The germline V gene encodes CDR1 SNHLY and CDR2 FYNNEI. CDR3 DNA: TGTGCCAGCGCCCCACAGCGGGTTGGCTACACCGGGGAGCTGTTTTTT. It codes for CASAPQRVGYTGELFF.

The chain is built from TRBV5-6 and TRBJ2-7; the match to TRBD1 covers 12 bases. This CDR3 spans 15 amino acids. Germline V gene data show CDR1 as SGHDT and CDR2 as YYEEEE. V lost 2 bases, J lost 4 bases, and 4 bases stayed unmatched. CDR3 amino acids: CASSLGDRGQYEQYF. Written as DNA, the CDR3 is TGTGCCAGCAGCTTAGGGGACAGGGGGCAATACGAGCAGTACTTC.

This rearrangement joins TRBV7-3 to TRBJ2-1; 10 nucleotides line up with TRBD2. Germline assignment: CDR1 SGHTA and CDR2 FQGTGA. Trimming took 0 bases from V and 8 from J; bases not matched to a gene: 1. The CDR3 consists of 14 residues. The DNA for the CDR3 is TGTGCCAGCAGCTTAACTCTAGCGGGGGATGAGCAGTTCTTC. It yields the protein CASSLTLAGDEQFF.

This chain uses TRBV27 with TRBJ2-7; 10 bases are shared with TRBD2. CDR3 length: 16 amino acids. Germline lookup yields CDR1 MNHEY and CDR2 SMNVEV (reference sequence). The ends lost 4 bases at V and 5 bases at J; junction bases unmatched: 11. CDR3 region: CASSSHLAGAPNEQYF. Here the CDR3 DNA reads TGTGCCAGCAGTTCCCACCTAGCGGGAGCCCCCAACGAGCAGTACTTC.

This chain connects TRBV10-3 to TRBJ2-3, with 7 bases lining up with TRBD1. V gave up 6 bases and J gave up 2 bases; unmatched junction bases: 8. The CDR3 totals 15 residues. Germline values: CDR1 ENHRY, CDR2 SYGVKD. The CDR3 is CAIRRDSGFTDTQYF. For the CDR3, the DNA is TGTGCCATCAGGAGGGACAGCGGATTCACAGATACGCAGTATTTT.

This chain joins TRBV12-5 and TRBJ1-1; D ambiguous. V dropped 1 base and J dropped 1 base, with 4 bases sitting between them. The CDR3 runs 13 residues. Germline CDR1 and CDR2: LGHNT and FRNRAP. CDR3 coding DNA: TGTGCTAGTGGTTTGGGCAGGAACACTGAAGCTTTCTTT. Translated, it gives CASGLGRNTEAFF.

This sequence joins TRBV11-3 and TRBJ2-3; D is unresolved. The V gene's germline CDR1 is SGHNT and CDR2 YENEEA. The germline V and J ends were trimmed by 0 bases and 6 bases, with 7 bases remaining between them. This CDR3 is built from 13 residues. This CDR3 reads CASSLEGLDTQYF. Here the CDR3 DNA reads TGTGCCAGCAGCTTAGAGGGCTTGGATACGCAGTATTTT.

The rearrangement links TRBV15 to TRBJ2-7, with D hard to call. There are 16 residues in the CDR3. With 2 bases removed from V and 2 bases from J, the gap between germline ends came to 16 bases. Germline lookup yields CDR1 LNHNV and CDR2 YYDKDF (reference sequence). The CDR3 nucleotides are TGTGCCACCAGCAGACAATCACAGAACTTCCCCTACGAGCAGTACTTC. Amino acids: CATSRQSQNFPYEQYF.

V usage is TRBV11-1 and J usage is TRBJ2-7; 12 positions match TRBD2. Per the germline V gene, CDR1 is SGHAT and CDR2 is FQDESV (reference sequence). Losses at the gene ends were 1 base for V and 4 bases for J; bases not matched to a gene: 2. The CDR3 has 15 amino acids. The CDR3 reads CASSLGTSGIYEQYF. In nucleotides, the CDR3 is TGTGCCAGCAGCTTAGGGACTAGCGGGATATACGAGCAGTACTTC.

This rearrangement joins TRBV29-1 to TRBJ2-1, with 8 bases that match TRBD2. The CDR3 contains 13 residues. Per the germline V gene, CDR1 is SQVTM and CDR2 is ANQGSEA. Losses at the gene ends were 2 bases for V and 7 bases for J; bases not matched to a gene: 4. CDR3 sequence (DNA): TGCAGCGTTGAATCGGGAGGGGGGAATGAGCAGTTCTTC. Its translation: CSVESGGGNEQFF.

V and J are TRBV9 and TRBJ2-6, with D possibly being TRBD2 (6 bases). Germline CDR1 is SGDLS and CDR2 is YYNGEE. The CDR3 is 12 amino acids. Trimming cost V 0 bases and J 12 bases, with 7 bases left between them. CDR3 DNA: TGTGCCAGCAGCGTAGTCGGGAGCGTCCTGACTTTC. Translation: CASSVVGSVLTF.

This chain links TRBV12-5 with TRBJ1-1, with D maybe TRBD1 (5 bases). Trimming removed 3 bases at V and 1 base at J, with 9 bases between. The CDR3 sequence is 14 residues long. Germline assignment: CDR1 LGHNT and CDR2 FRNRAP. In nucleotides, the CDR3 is TGTGCTAGTGGTTTCGGGGGAGCGAACACTGAAGCTTTCTTT. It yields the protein CASGFGGANTEAFF.

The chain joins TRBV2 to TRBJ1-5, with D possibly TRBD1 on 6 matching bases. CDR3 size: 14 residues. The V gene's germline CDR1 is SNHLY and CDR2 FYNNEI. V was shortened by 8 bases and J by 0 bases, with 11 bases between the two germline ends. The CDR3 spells CASGHRDSNQPQHF. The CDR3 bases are TGTGCCAGCGGCCACAGGGATAGCAATCAGCCCCAGCATTTT.

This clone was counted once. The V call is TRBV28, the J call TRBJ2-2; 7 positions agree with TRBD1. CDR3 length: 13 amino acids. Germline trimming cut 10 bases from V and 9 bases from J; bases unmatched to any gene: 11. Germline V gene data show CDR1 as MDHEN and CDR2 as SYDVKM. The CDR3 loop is CATSSTGKRELFF. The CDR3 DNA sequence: TGTGCCACCTCCTCGACAGGGAAAAGGGAGCTGTTTTTT.

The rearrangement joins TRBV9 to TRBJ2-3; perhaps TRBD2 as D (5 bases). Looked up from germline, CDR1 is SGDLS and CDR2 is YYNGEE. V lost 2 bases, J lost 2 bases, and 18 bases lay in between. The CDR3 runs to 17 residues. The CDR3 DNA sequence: TGTGCCAGCAGCGTCGGCCGGTCCCGCGGGCCCACAGATACGCAGTATTTT. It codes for CASSVGRSRGPTDTQYF.

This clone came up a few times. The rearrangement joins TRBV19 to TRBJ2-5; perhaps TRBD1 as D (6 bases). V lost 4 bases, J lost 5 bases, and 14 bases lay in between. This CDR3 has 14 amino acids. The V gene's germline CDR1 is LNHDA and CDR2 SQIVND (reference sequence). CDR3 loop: CASSTDRPGETQYF. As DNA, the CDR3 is TGTGCCAGTAGTACCGACAGGCCCGGGGAGACCCAGTACTTC.

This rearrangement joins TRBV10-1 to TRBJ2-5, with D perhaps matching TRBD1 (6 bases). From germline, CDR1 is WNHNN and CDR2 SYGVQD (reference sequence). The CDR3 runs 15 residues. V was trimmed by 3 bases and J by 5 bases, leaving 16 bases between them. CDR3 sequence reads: CASSERGTSRETQYF. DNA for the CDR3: TGCGCCAGCAGTGAAAGGGGGACCTCGCGCGAGACCCAGTACTTC.